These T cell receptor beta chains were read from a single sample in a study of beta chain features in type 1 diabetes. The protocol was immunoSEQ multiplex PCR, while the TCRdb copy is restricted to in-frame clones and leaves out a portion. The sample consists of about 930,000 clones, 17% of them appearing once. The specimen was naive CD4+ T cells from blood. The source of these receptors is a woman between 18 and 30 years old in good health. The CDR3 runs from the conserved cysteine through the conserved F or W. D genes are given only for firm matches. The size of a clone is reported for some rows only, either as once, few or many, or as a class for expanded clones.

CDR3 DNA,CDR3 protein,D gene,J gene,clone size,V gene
TGCGCCAGCAGCACCCGGACTAGCTCAAGCTCCTACGAGCAGTACTTC,CASSTRTSSSSYEQYF,TRBD2,TRBJ2-7,few,TRBV4-3
TGTGCCAGCAGGGAGACGGTTAAAGCTTTCTTT,CASRETVKAFF,NA,TRBJ1-1,NA,TRBV6-6
TGTGCCAGCAGCTTTCGGAGCCAGGGGACCTACGAGCAGTACTTC,CASSFRSQGTYEQYF,NA,TRBJ2-7,few,TRBV7-9
TGCGCCAGCAGCTTGGAGAGAGATACGCAGTATTTT,CASSLERDTQYF,NA,TRBJ2-3,NA,TRBV5-1
TGTGCCAGCAGCTTAGTACTAGCGGGAGGCACAGATACGCAGTATTTT,CASSLVLAGGTDTQYF,TRBD2,TRBJ2-3,NA,TRBV7-2
TGTGCCAGCAGCTTAGGCGAGGGGTACGAGCAGTACTTC,CASSLGEGYEQYF,NA,TRBJ2-7,NA,TRBV7-2
TGTGCCAGCAGTCGGGACAGACGTAATCAGCCCCAGCATTTT,CASSRDRRNQPQHF,TRBD1,TRBJ1-5,NA,TRBV28
TGTGCCAGCAGTCGACCGACTAGCGGAACGTACATAGCCCAGTACTTC,CASSRPTSGTYIAQYF,TRBD2,TRBJ2-5,NA,TRBV28
TGTGCCAGCAGTATCCCGCGCTCTGGGGCCAACGTCCTGACTTTC,CASSIPRSGANVLTF,NA,TRBJ2-6,NA,TRBV28
TGTGCCAGCAGTGACCAGGGGGCCTCTCAGCCCCAGCATTTT,CASSDQGASQPQHF,TRBD1,TRBJ1-5,NA,TRBV2
TGTGCCAGCAGCCTATTTAGCAGCACAGATACGCAGTATTTT,CASSLFSSTDTQYF,NA,TRBJ2-3,few,TRBV11-2
TGCGCCAGCAGCTCCCGGTCGTACTCTGGGGCCAACGTCCTGACTTTC,CASSSRSYSGANVLTF,NA,TRBJ2-6,few,TRBV5-1
TGTGCCAGCAGCTCATCCGGGACTAGGCGGGGCAATGAGCAGTTCTTC,CASSSSGTRRGNEQFF,TRBD2,TRBJ2-1,few,TRBV7-2
TGCGCCAGCAATCTAGCGGGAGCTCCCCCAGATACGCAGTATTTT,CASNLAGAPPDTQYF,TRBD2,TRBJ2-3,NA,TRBV5-1
TGTGCCAGCAGTGAACGTGGAGGGGGCCTCACAGATACGCAGTATTTT,CASSERGGGLTDTQYF,NA,TRBJ2-3,NA,TRBV25-1
TGTGCCAGCAGTTTAGACAGGGCGTTCTATGGCTACACCTTC,CASSLDRAFYGYTF,TRBD1,TRBJ1-2,few,TRBV28
TGTGCCAGCTCGTATCGGGCTAGCGGGAGAAATGAGCAGTTCTTC,CASSYRASGRNEQFF,TRBD2,TRBJ2-1,few,TRBV27
TGCAGTGGCGGGGGCAATCAGCCCCAGCATTTT,CSGGGNQPQHF,NA,TRBJ1-5,few,TRBV20-1
TGTGCCAGTAGTATTAAGGTGAACACTGAAGCTTTCTTT,CASSIKVNTEAFF,NA,TRBJ1-1,few,TRBV19
TGTGCCAGCAGCTTAGTAGGGACAGGGGCGAGGGAGACCCAGTACTTC,CASSLVGTGARETQYF,TRBD1,TRBJ2-5,NA,TRBV7-2
TGCGCCAGCAGCCCAGGGACAGGGGGTCGGGAGACCCAGTACTTC,CASSPGTGGRETQYF,TRBD1,TRBJ2-5,few,TRBV5-1
TGTGCCAGCAGCCAAGGGCTAGCGGTCTCATACGAGCAGTACTTC,CASSQGLAVSYEQYF,TRBD2,TRBJ2-7,NA,TRBV14
TGTGCCAGCAGCTTAACGGCGGTAAACACCGGGGAGCTGTTTTTT,CASSLTAVNTGELFF,NA,TRBJ2-2,few,TRBV7-3
TGTGCCAGCAGCGAAGGGCGGAGCTCCTACGAGCAGTACTTC,CASSEGRSSYEQYF,NA,TRBJ2-7,NA,TRBV11-2
TGTGCCATCAGTGACGGACAGAGAGGATCCTACGAGCAGTACTTC,CAISDGQRGSYEQYF,NA,TRBJ2-7,NA,TRBV10-3
TGTGCCAGTAGTATGGGACTAGCGGGATTCGCAACCGGGGAGCTGTTTTTT,CASSMGLAGFATGELFF,TRBD2,TRBJ2-2,NA,TRBV19
TGTGCCAGCAGCCCGACAGGAGGGGGGCAGTATTTT,CASSPTGGGQYF,NA,TRBJ2-3,few,TRBV7-3
TGCGCCAGCAGCCAGCGCACTGGGGATACGCAGTATTTT,CASSQRTGDTQYF,NA,TRBJ2-3,NA,TRBV4-1
TGTGCCAGCAGCTTTACAGCGGGAGGGGGCGAGCAGTACTTC,CASSFTAGGGEQYF,TRBD2,TRBJ2-7,few,TRBV11-2
TGTGCCAGCAGCTTAAATGCGCCGGGGTTCACAGATACGCAGTATTTT,CASSLNAPGFTDTQYF,NA,TRBJ2-3,NA,TRBV7-3